The rows below give T cell receptor beta chains drawn from one sample of a study of CD8+CD57+ T cells in acquired aplastic anemia. In TCRdb, the reads were re-called with MiXCR into one record per CDR3 protein. The sample consists of 150,000 to 170,000 distinct CDR3 sequences, about 48% of them appearing once. Sequenced input: sorted CD4+, CD8+, or CD8+CD57+ T cells (not recorded which) from PBMCs. All receptors derive from a human donor with aplastic anemia. The CDR3 runs from the conserved cysteine through the conserved F or W. D genes are given only for firm matches. Not every row has a clone size; where given, it reads once, few, many or a size class.

v_gene,j_gene,d_gene,abundance,CDR3aa,CDR3nt
TRBV24-1,TRBJ2-5,TRBD1,many,CATSDGTGRETQYF,TGTGCCACCAGTGATGGGACAGGGCGGGAGACCCAGTACTTC
TRBV19,TRBJ2-2,.,.,CASSTGGELFF,TGTGCCAGTAGTACCGGCGGGGAGCTGTTTTTT
TRBV19,TRBJ1-2,.,once,CASSIKGINYGYTF,TGTGCCAGTAGTATAAAAGGCATTAATTATGGCTACACCTTC
TRBV15,TRBJ1-5,.,.,CATSNGLEGQPQHF,TGTGCCACCAGCAATGGACTGGAAGGCCAGCCCCAGCATTTT
TRBV12-3/TRBV12-4,TRBJ2-1,TRBD1,.,CATRDRNSYNEQFF,TGTGCCACCCGGGACAGAAACTCCTACAATGAGCAGTTCTTC
TRBV24-1,TRBJ2-1,TRBD2,.,CATSDSGTRTYNEQFF,TGTGCCACCAGTGATTCCGGGACTAGGACCTACAATGAGCAGTTCTTC
TRBV6-5,TRBJ2-5,.,many,CASSYRSDQETQYF,TGTGCCAGCAGTTACAGGTCAGACCAAGAGACCCAGTACTTC
TRBV6-1,TRBJ2-1,.,.,CASSEWRGGRYNEQFF,TGTGCCAGCAGTGAATGGAGGGGGGGCCGGTACAATGAGCAGTTCTTC
TRBV6-1,TRBJ2-7,.,many,CASSISRQGTYEQYF,TGTGCCAGCAGCATTTCTCGGCAGGGAACCTACGAGCAGTACTTC
TRBV2,TRBJ1-1,.,.,CASHSWAETEAFF,TGTGCCAGCCACAGCTGGGCGGAAACTGAAGCTTTCTTT
TRBV6-2/TRBV6-3,TRBJ2-5,.,many,CASSYRKGMGETQYF,TGTGCCAGCAGTTACCGGAAGGGGATGGGAGAGACCCAGTACTTC
TRBV10-3,TRBJ2-7,.,.,CANSLGGDNYEQYF,TGTGCCAACAGCCTAGGGGGAGATAACTACGAGCAGTACTTC
TRBV4-1,TRBJ1-1,.,many,CASSQAWGISNTEAFF,TGCGCCAGCAGCCAAGCATGGGGGATTTCGAACACTGAAGCTTTCTTT
TRBV10-3,TRBJ2-7,TRBD2,many,CAISPPGGRFYEQYF,TGTGCCATCAGTCCTCCGGGAGGCAGATTCTACGAGCAGTACTTC
TRBV11-1,TRBJ1-1,.,once,CASSLRRDAPTTEAFF,TGTGCCAGCAGCTTACGCCGGGACGCCCCGACGACTGAAGCTTTCTTT
TRBV7-8,TRBJ1-4,.,many,CASSQGLPNEKLFF,TGTGCCAGCAGCCAGGGACTGCCGAATGAAAAACTGTTTTTT
TRBV2,TRBJ1-2,.,.,CASTERGWDYGYTF,TGTGCCAGTACCGAACGGGGCTGGGACTATGGCTACACCTTC
TRBV10-3,TRBJ2-3,TRBD1,.,CAIMGQGNTDTQYF,TGTGCCATCATGGGACAGGGGAACACAGATACGCAGTATTTT
TRBV5-1,TRBJ1-6,.,many,CASSLVGGRDSPLHF,TGCGCCAGCAGCTTGGTTGGGGGAAGGGATTCACCCCTCCACTTT
TRBV15,TRBJ2-3,.,many,CATSRGTESTDTQYF,TGTGCCACCAGCAGAGGGACAGAAAGCACAGATACGCAGTATTTT
TRBV27,TRBJ2-1,TRBD1,.,CASSFRQGYNEQFF,TGTGCCAGCAGTTTTCGACAGGGTTACAATGAGCAGTTCTTC
TRBV12-3/TRBV12-4,TRBJ1-5,.,many,CASSEEGTNQPQHF,TGTGCCAGCAGTGAGGAGGGAACGAATCAGCCCCAGCATTTT
TRBV6-5,TRBJ1-1,TRBD1,.,CASSYAGGATEAFF,TGTGCCAGCAGTTACGCAGGGGGGGCCACTGAAGCTTTCTTT
TRBV25-1,TRBJ1-1,.,.,CASSEAGGAMRANTEAFF,TGTGCCAGCAGTGAAGCTGGGGGGGCGATGAGGGCGAACACTGAAGCTTTCTTT
TRBV11-2,TRBJ2-1,TRBD2,.,CASSFSGGSSHNEQFF,TGTGCCAGCAGCTTTAGCGGGGGAAGCTCCCACAATGAGCAGTTCTTC
TRBV20-1,TRBJ1-3,.,.,CSASPRAFDNTIYF,TGCAGTGCTAGTCCCAGGGCATTCGACAACACCATATATTTT
TRBV29-1,TRBJ2-3,TRBD2,.,CSATGGASGSTDTQYF,TGCAGCGCAACAGGGGGAGCTAGCGGGAGCACAGATACACAGTATTTT
TRBV20-1,TRBJ1-1,.,medium-sized,CSAATGVEIEAFF,TGCAGTGCAGCCACAGGTGTCGAGATCGAAGCTTTCTTT
TRBV18,TRBJ2-1,.,few,CASSPGQSSYNEQFF,TGTGCCAGCTCACCAGGACAGAGCTCCTACAATGAGCAGTTCTTC
TRBV6-1,TRBJ2-4,TRBD2,.,CASSHRETGGNIQYF,TGTGCCAGCAGCCACCGGGAAACGGGGGGGAACATTCAGTACTTC
TRBV7-6,TRBJ1-1,.,many,CASSSGSGTEAFF,TGTGCCAGCAGCTCCGGTTCGGGGACAGAAGCTTTCTTT
TRBV5-1,TRBJ1-4,.,once,CASSEGGKREKLFF,TGCGCCAGCAGTGAGGGCGGTAAGCGTGAAAAACTGTTTTTT